A selection of T cell receptor beta chains follows, all from one sample in a study of immune evolution from preneoplasia to lung adenocarcinoma. Here immunoSEQ multiplex PCR was the method, and the copy in TCRdb shows in-frame clones only, minus some. Of over 4,000 clones in the sample, around 70% were seen once. Sequencing was performed on FFPE adjacent normal lung tissue. All receptors come from a person aged 55 to 79 with lung adenocarcinoma. Both conserved end residues are part of each CDR3.

TRBV5-4	16	CASSLEVGGRADTQYF
TRBV27	12	CASGTADQPQHF
TRBV4-1	16	CASSQTSLAYQETQYF
TRBV11-2	13	CASSLVGLETQYF
TRBV5-6	15	CASKLWGGSTDTQYF
TRBV6-1	14	CASSEAMRGYEQYF
TRBV7-9	13	CASSLVNRDGYTF
TRBV4-2	15	CASSQGQGASYEQYF
TRBV28	13	CAARGGGRYEQYF
TRBV27	16	CASSPPGLAGGETQYF
TRBV6-5	14	CASRWTGYTDTQYF
TRBV27	15	CASNPSPPARGEQFF
TRBV9	15	CASSIGTSGSDEQFF
TRBV30	14	CAWSVGGVGDEQFF
TRBV25-1	17	CASSEGGGAPRANVLTF
TRBV7-9	14	CASSPTSASYEQYF
TRBV29-1	12	CSGTGGFNEQFF
TRBV7-2	15	CASSLMTGGNTEAFF
TRBV12-2	15	CASRFGGQGSYEQYF
TRBV11-2	15	CASSSPGQGAYEQYF
TRBV10-1	14	CASSAGIMNTEAFF
TRBV29-1	11	CSGGHNEKLFF
TRBV19	14	CASSYIGPSNEQYF
TRBV4-1	16	CASSQDQAGSYNEQFF
TRBV29-1	13	CSVGTSGNHEQFF